A single sample is the source of the 2 T cell receptor beta chains below, sequenced in a study of tissue T cells after allogeneic stem cell transplantation. Data came from immunoSEQ multiplex PCR; TCRdb stores just in-frame clones and leaves some out. This table has about 48,000 clones, around 70% appearing once. Sequencing was carried out using sorted cells pooled from one or two spleens. The receptors stem from a pool of C57BL/6 mice in good health.

Points on this clone: Mouse gene names apply. From the germline J gene comes the end of the CDR3, since the read stops 1 residue before it. This rearrangement joins TRBV1 to TRBJ2-7, with D maybe TRBD1 (6 bases). CDR3 length: 14 amino acids. Trimming cost V 4 bases and J 0 bases, with 10 bases left between them. Germline CDR1 reads NSQYPW; CDR2 reads LRSPGD (reference sequence). This CDR3 reads CTCSGTESSYEQYF. CDR3 bases read: TGCACCTGCAGTGGGACAGAAAGCTCCTATGAACAGTAC.

This clone was counted between two and nine times. Any gene name here is a mouse gene name. The read gets to within 1 residue of the CDR3 end, and the germline J gene fills in the rest. The J gene is TRBJ2-7, the V gene TRBV1; 10 positions match TRBD1. The trim removed 1 base at V and 6 bases at J, leaving 3 bases unmatched. There are 14 residues in the CDR3. The germline CDR1 and CDR2 sequences are NSQYPW and LRSPGD (reference sequence). CDR3 loop: CTCSAGTGGGEQYF. Incomplete CDR3 DNA: TGCACCTGCAGTGCAGGGACAGGGGGAGGTGAACAGTAC.